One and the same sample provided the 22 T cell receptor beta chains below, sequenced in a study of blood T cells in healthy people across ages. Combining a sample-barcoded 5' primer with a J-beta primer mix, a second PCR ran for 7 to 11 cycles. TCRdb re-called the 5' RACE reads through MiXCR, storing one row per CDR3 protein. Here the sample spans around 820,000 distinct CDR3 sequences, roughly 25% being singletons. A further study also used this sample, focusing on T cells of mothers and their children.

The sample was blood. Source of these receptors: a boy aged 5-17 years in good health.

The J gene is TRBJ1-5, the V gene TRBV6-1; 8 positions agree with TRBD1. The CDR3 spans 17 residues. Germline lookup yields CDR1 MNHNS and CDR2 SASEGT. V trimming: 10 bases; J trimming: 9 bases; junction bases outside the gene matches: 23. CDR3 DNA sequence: TGTGCCAACCTCTCCGGGACAGGCTCGGGGGTACTCGGGCCCCAGCATTTT. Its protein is CANLSGTGSGVLGPQHF.

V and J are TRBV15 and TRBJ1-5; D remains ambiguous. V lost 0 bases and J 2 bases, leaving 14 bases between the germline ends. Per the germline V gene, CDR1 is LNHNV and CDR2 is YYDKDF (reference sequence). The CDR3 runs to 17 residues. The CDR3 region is CATSREAGFSGNQPQHF. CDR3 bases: TGTGCCACCAGCAGAGAAGCAGGATTTAGTGGCAATCAGCCCCAGCATTTT. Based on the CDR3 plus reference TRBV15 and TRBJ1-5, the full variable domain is DAMVIQNPRYQVTQFGKPVTLSCSQTLNHNVMYWYQQKSSQAPKLLFHYYDKDFNNEADTPDNFQSRRPNTSFCFLDIRSPGLGDTAMYLCATSREAGFSGNQPQHFGDGTRLSIL.

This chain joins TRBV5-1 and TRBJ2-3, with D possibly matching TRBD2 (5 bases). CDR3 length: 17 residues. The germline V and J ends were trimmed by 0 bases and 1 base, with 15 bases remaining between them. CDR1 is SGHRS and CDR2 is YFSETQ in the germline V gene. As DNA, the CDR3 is TGCGCCAGCAGCTTGGCGGGCCTGAGCGGCCGCACAGATACGCAGTATTTT. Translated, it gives CASSLAGLSGRTDTQYF.

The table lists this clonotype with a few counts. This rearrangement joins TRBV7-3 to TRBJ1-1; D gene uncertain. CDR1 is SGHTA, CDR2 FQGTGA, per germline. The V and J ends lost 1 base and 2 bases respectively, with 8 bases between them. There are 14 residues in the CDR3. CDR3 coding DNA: TGTGCCAGCAGCTTAATAGGGCGTAACACTGAAGCTTTCTTT. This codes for CASSLIGRNTEAFF.

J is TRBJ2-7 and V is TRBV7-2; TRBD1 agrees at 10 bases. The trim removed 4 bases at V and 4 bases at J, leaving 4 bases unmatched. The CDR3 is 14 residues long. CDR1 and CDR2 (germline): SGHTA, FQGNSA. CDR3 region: CASSWGQGRYEQYF. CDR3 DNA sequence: TGTGCCAGCAGCTGGGGACAGGGGAGGTACGAGCAGTACTTC.

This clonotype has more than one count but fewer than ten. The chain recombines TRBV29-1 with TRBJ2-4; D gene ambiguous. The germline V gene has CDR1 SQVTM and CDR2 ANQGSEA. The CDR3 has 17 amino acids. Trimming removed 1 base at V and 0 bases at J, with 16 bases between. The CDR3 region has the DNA TGCAGCGTTGAAGTGGAGAGGCAGCACCTAGCCAAAAACATTCAGTACTTC. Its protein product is CSVEVERQHLAKNIQYF.

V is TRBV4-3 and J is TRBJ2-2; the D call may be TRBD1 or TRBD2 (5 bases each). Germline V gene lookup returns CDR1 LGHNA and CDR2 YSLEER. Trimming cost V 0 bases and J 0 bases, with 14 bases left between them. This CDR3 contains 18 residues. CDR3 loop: CASSQEWARDPNTGELFF. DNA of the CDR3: TGCGCCAGCAGCCAAGAATGGGCTCGGGACCCGAACACCGGGGAGCTGTTTTTT.

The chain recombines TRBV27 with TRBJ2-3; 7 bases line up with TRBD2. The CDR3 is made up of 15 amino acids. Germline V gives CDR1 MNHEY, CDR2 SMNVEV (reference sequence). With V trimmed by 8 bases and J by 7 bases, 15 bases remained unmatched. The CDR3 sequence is CASRSSGGAANTQYF. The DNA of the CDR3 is TGTGCCAGCCGTTCTTCGGGAGGCGCTGCGAATACGCAGTATTTT.

In DNA form, the CDR3 reads TGTGCCAGCAGTTTATGGGGGGGGACAGGGTTTCACAATGAGCAGTTCTTC. It codes for CASSLWGGTGFHNEQFF. The rearrangement joins TRBV12-3 or TRBV12-4 to TRBJ2-1, with TRBD1 matching over 9 bases. The CDR3 consists of 17 residues. V shed 2 bases, J shed 5 bases, and the junction held 10 bases outside the gene matches.

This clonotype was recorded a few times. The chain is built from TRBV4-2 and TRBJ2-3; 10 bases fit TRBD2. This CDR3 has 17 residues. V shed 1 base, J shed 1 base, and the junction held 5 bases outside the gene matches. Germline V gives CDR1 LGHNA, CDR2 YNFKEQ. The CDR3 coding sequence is TGTGCCAGCAGCCAAGCGACTAGCGGGCCACGCACAGATACGCAGTATTTT. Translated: CASSQATSGPRTDTQYF.

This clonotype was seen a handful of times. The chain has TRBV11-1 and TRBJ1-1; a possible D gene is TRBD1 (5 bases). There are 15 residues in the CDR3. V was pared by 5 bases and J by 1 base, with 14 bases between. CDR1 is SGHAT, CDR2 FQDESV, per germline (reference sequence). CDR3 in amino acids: CASSKGTWGNTEAFF. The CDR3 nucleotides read TGTGCCAGCAGCAAAGGGACCTGGGGGAACACTGAAGCTTTCTTT.

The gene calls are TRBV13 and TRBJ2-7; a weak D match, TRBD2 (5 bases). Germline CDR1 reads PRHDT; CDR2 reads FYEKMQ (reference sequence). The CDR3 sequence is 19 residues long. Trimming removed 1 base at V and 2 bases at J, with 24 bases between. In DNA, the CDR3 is TGTGCCAGCAGCTTAGAGCCCTTTGGGAGCGGAGGCCTTACCTACGAGCAGTACTTC. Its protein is CASSLEPFGSGGLTYEQYF.

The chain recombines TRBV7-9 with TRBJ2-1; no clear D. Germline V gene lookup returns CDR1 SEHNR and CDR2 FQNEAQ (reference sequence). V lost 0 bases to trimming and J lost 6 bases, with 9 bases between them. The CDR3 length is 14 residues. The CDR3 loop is CASSLADGINEQFF. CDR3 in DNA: TGTGCCAGCAGCTTAGCCGATGGGATCAATGAGCAGTTCTTC.

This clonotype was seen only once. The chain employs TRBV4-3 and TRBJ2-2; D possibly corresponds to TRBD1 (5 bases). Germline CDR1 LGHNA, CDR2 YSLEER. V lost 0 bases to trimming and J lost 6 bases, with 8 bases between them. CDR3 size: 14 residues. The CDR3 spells CASSQEQGPGELFF. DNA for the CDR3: TGCGCCAGCAGCCAAGAGCAGGGTCCCGGGGAGCTGTTTTTT.

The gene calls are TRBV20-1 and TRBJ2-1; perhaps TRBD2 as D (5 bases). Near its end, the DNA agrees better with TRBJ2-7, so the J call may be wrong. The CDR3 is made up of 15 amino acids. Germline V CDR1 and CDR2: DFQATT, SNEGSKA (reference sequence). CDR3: CSARDGKSGSYEQYF. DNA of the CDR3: TGCAGTGCTAGAGATGGCAAGTCGGGGTCCTACGAGCAGTACTTC.

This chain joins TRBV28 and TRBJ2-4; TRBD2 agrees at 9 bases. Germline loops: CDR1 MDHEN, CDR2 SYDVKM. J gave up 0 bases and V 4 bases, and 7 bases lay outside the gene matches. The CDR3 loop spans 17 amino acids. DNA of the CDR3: TGTGCCAGCAGTTCCTGGCTAGCGGGGTTAGCCAAAAACATTCAGTACTTC. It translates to CASSSWLAGLAKNIQYF.

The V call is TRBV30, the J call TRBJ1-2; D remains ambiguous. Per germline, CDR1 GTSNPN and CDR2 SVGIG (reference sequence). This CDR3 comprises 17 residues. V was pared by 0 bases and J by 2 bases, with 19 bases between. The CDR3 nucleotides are TGTGCCTGGAGTGTACGATCTGGAGTGGTTCGAAACTATGGCTACACCTTC. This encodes CAWSVRSGVVRNYGYTF.

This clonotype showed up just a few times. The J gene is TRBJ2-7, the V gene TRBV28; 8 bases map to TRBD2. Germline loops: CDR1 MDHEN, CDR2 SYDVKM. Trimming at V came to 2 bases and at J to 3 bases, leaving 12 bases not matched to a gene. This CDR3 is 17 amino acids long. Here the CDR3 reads CASSLPPWSREDYEQYF. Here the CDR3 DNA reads TGTGCCAGCAGTTTACCCCCCTGGTCGCGGGAGGACTACGAGCAGTACTTC.

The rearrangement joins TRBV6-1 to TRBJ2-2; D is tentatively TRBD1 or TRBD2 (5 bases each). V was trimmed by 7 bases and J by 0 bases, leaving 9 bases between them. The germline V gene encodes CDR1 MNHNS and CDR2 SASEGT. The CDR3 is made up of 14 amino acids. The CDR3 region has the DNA TGTGCCAGCAACCGGGACCCGAACACCGGGGAGCTGTTTTTT. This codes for CASNRDPNTGELFF.

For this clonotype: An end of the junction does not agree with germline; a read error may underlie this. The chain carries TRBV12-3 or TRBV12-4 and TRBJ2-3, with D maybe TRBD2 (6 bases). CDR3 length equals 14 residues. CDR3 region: CASTGGIGADAQYF. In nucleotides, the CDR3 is TGTGCCAGCACCGGCGGGATCGGAGCAGATGCGCAGTATTTT.

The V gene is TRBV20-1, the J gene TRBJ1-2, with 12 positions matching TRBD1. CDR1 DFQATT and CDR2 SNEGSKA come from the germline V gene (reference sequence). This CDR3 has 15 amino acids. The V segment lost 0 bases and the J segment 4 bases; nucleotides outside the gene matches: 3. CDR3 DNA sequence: TGCAGTGCTAGAGAGAGGGACAGGGGGCCCTATGGCTACACCTTC. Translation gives CSARERDRGPYGYTF.

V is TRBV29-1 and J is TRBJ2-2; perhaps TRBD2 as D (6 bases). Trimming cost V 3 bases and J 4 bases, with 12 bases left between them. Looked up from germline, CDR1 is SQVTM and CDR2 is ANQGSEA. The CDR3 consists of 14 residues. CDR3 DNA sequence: TGCAGCGTTGAGGAGCGGGCCACCACCGGGGAGCTGTTTTTT. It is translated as CSVEERATTGELFF.